The T cell receptor (beta chain) described here comes from a study of blood T cell repertoires in COVID-19. Study-wide context: T cells, B-cell-depleted T cells, or PBMCs supplied cDNA or gDNA.

This clone was detected only once. The germline V gene has CDR1 SGHRS and CDR2 YFSETQ. The CDR3 extends over 13 amino acids. V lost 0 bases to trimming and J lost 6 bases, with 7 bases between them. In the source study's methods: The authors estimated nucleated cell counts from reference gene primer amplification. Clones were read by immunoSEQ multiplex PCR, and TCRdb kept only the in-frame ones, dropping some. That table gives V, J and clone size, and the DNA gave D and trimming. The sample carries 200,000 to 250,000 clones, over 80% recorded once. The sample comprised PBMCs or T cells enriched from blood (not recorded which). The genes are TRBV5-1 and TRBJ2-1, with a tentative D call TRBD1 (5 bases). This receptor was identified in a middle-aged woman who had recovered from COVID-19. The CDR3 protein is CASSLVGPNEQFF. The CDR3 DNA follows: TGCGCCAGCAGCTTGGTGGGGCCCAATGAGCAGTTCTTC. Full variable domain (rest looked up from reference TRBV5-1 and TRBJ2-1): KAGVTQTPRYLIKTRGQQVTLSCSPISGHRSVSWYQQTPGQGLQFLFEYFSETQRNKGNFPGRFSGRQFSNSRSEMNVSTLELGDSALYLCASSLVGPNEQFFGPGTRLTVL.